This T cell receptor beta chain appears in the sequencing data of a study of graft-versus-host responses after intestinal transplantation. Study-level findings and limits: Some GvH clones were seen earlier in gut or blood, suggesting intestinal origin. Allografts of patients with graft-donor T cell macrochimerism showed high graft-versus-host to host-versus-graft clone ratios.

Remarks on this clone: Its matching antigen is unknown.

Deletions cut 0 bases from V and 0 bases from J, with 9 bases between. This CDR3 comprises 16 residues. Looked up from germline, CDR1 is MNHEY and CDR2 is SVGAGI. The repertoire was sequenced with immunoSEQ multiplex PCR; TCRdb's copy has only in-frame clones and lacks some. The data hold over 100,000 clones, with more than 85% observed a single time. The specimen comprised unstimulated CD4+ T cells sorted from spleen or lymph node cells, sampled before intestinal transplant. The source is a human donor who received an intestinal transplant. This chain joins TRBV6-5 and TRBJ1-3; unclear D gene. In DNA, the CDR3 is TGTGCCAGCAGTTACTCGTGGGTAGGCTCTGGAAACACCATATATTTT. It specifies CASSYSWVGSGNTIYF.